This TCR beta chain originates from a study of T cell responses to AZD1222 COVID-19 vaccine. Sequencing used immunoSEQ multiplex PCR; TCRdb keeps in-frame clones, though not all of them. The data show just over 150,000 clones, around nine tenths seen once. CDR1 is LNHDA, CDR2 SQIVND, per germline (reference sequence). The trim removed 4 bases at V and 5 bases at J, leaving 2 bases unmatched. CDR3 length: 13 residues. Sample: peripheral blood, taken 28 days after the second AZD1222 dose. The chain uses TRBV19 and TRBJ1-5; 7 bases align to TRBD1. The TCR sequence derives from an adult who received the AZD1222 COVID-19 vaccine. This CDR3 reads CASSRQGHQPQHF. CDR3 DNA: TGTGCCAGTAGTAGACAGGGCCATCAGCCCCAGCATTTT. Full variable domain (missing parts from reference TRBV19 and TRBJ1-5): DGGITQSPKYLFRKEGQNVTLSCEQNLNHDAMYWYRQDPGQGLRLIYYSQIVNDFQKGDIAEGYSVSREKKESFPLTVTSAQKNPTAFYLCASSRQGHQPQHFGDGTRLSIL.